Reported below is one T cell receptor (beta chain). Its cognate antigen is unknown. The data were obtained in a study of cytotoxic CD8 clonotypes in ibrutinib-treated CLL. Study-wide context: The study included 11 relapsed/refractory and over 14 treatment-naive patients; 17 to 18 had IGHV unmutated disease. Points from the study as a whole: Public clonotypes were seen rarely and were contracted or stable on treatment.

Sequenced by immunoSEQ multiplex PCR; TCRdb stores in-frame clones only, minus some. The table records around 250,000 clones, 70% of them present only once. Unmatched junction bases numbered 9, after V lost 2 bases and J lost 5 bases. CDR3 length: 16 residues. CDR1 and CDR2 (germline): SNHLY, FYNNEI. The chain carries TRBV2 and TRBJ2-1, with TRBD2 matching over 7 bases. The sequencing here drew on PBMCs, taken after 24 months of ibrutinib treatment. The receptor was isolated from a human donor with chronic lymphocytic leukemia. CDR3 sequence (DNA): TGTGCCAGCAGTGAACGGGACGGGAGGCTCGACAATGAGCAGTTCTTC. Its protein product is CASSERDGRLDNEQFF.